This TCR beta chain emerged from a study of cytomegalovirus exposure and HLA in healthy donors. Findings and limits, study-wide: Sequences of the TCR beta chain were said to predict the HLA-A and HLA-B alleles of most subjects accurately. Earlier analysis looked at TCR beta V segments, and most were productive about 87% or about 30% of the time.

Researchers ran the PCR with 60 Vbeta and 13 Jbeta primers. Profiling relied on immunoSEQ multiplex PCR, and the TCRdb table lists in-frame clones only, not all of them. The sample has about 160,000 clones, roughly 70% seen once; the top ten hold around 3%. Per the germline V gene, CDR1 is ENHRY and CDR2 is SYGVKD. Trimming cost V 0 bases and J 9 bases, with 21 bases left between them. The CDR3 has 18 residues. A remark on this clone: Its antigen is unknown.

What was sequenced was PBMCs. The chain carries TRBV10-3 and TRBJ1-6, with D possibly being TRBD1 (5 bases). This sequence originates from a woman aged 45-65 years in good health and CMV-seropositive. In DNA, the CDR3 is TGTGCCATCAGTGAGTCTCGTGTGAGGGCCGTCGGGGGTTCACCCCTCCACTTT. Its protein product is CAISESRVRAVGGSPLHF.